This TCR beta chain stems from a study of cytomegalovirus exposure and HLA in healthy donors. Use of 60 Vbeta and 13 Jbeta primers characterized the PCR. Only in-frame clones appear in the TCRdb table, and some are missing; sequencing was by immunoSEQ multiplex PCR. The sample has roughly 100,000 clones; about 69% are singletons. With respect to this clone: The antigen is not known.

Germline-derived CDR1 and CDR2 are MNHEY and SMNVEV (reference sequence). The CDR3 totals 16 residues. V was shortened by 5 bases and J by 3 bases, with 19 bases between the two germline ends. Study-wide findings and caveats: There were some V segments, including TRBV6-2 and TRBV6-3, excluded as indistinguishable. Sequence variants that were highly shared formed a cluster that was likely a sequencing artifact.

This receptor was identified in a human donor in good health. Sequencing was carried out using PBMCs. V and J are TRBV27 and TRBJ1-2; possibly TRBD1 for D (5 bases). CDR3 amino acids: CASSTLTGLDYYGYTF. As DNA, the CDR3 is TGTGCCAGCAGTACACTGACGGGACTGGACTACTATGGCTACACCTTC.